This T cell receptor beta chain is drawn from a study of CD8+CD57+ T cells in acquired aplastic anemia. Study background: Roughly 3.1 ug was the average amount of DNA from sorted CD4+ and CD8+ cells. Mean read depth for CD4+ cells from healthy donors was 10 million to 14 million.

This CDR3 region has 14 residues. Trimming shortened V by 4 bases and J by 3 bases, and 13 bases separated the two germline ends. Germline V gene sequence: CDR1 SGHDN, CDR2 FVKESK. Template material for TCR beta VDJ and CDR3 profiling consisted of genomic DNA. Each CDR3 protein is one row after TCRdb ran MiXCR on the reads. The table lists about 210,000 distinct CDR3 sequences, over 60% of them singletons. The receptor comes from a human donor in good health. The V gene is TRBV14, the J gene TRBJ2-7; D might be TRBD2 (5 bases). The sequencing sample was made of sorted CD4+, CD8+, or CD8+CD57+ T cells (not recorded which) from PBMCs. The CDR3 reads CASSRDRGFYEQYF. CDR3 sequence (DNA): TGTGCCAGCAGCCGAGATCGGGGATTCTACGAGCAGTACTTC.